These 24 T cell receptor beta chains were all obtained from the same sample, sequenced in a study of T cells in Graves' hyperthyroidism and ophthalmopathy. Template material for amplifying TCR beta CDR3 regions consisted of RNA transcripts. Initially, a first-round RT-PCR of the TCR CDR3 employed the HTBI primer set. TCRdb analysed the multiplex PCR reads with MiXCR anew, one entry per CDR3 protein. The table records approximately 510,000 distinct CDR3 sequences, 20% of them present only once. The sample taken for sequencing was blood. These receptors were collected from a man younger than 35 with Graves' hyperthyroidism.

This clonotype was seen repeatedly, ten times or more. The CDR3 sequence: CASSEWVGDSFNTEAFF. The DNA for the CDR3 is TGCGCCAGCAGTGAGTGGGTAGGCGACTCTTTTAACACTGAAGCTTTCTTT. The chain is built from TRBV10-2 and TRBJ1-1, with D hard to call. In germline, CDR1 is WSHSY, CDR2 SAAADI. Trimming stripped 1 base from V and 2 bases from J, with 17 bases between. This CDR3 spans 17 amino acids.

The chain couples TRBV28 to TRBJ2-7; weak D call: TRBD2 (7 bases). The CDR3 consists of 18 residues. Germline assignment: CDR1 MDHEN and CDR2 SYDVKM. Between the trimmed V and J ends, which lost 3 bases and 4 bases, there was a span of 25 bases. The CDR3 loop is CASSFSGGRREWLYEQYF. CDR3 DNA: TGTGCCAGCAGTTTTTCGGGGGGCCGGCGGGAGTGGTTGTACGAGCAGTACTTC.

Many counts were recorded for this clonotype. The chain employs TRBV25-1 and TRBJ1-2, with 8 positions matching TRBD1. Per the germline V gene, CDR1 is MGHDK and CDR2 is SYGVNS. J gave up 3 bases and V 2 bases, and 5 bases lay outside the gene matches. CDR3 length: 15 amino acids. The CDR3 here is CASSEIGTGHYGYTF. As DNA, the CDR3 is TGTGCCAGCAGTGAAATAGGGACAGGCCACTATGGCTACACCTTC.

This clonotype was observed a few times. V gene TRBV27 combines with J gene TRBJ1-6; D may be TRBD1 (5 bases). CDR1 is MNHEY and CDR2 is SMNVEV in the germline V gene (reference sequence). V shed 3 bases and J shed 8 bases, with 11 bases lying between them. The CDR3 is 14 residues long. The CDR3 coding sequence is TGTGCCAGCAGTTTCGGCTTGGGGGATTCACCCCTCCACTTT. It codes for CASSFGLGDSPLHF.

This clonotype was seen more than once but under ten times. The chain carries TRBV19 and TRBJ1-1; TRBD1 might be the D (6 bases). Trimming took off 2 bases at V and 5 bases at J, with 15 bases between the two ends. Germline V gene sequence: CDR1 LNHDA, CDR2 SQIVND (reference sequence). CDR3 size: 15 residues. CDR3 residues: CASSIIDGGWTEAFF. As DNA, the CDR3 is TGTGCCAGTAGTATAATCGACGGGGGCTGGACTGAAGCTTTCTTT. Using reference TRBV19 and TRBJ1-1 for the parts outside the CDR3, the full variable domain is DGGITQSPKYLFRKEGQNVTLSCEQNLNHDAMYWYRQDPGQGLRLIYYSQIVNDFQKGDIAEGYSVSREKKESFPLTVTSAQKNPTAFYLCASSIIDGGWTEAFFGQGTRLTVV.

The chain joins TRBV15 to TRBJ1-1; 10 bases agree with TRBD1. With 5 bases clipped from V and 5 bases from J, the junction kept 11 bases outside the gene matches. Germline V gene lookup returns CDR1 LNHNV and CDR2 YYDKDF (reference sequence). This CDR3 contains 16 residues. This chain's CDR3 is CATSLGPGQGGTEAFF. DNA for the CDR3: TGTGCCACCAGCCTAGGCCCCGGACAGGGGGGAACTGAAGCTTTCTTT.

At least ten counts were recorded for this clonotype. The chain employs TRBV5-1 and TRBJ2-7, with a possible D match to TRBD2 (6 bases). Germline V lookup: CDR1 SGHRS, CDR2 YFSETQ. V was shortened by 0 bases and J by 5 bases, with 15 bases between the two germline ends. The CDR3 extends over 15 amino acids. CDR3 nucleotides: TGCGCCAGCAGCTTGGAAGGGAGGCGGCAAGACGAGCAGTACTTC. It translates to CASSLEGRRQDEQYF.

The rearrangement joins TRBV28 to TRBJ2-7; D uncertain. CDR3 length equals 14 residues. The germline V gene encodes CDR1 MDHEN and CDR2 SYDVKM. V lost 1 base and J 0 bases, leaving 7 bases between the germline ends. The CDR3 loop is CASSLLHTSYEQYF. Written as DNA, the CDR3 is TGTGCCAGCAGTTTATTACACACCTCCTACGAGCAGTACTTC.

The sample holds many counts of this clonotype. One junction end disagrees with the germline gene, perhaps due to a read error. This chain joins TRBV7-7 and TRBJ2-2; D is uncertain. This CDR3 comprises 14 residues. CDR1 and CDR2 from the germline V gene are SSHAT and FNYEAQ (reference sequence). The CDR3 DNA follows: TGTGCTAGCAGCTTGTCGTCCATCACCGGGGAGCTGTTTTTT. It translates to CASSLSSITGELFF. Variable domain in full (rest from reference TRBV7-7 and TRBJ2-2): GAGVSQSPRYKVTKRGQDVTLRCDPISSHATLYWYQQALGQGPEFLTYFNYEAQPDKSGLPSDRFSAERPEGSISTLTIQRTEQRDSAMYRCASSLSSITGELFFGEGSRLTVL.

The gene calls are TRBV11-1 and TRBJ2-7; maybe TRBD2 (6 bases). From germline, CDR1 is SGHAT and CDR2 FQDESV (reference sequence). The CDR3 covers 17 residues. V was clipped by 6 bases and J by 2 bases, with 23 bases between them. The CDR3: CASRRHISGTGAYEQYF. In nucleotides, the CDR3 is TGTGCCAGCAGGCGGCACATATCCGGGACTGGGGCCTACGAGCAGTACTTC.

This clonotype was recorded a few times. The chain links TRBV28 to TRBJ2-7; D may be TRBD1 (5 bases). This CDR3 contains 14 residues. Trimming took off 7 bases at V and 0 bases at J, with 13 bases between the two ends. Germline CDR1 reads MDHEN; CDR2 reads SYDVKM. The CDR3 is CASKQDMNSYEQYF. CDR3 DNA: TGTGCCAGCAAACAGGATATGAACTCCTACGAGCAGTACTTC.

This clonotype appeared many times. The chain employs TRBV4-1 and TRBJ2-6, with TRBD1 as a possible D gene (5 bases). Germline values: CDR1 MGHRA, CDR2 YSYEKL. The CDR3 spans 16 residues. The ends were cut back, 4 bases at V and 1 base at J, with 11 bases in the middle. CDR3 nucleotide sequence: TGCGCCAGCAGCCCTCCGGACATATCTGGGGCCAACGTCCTGACTTTC. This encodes CASSPPDISGANVLTF.

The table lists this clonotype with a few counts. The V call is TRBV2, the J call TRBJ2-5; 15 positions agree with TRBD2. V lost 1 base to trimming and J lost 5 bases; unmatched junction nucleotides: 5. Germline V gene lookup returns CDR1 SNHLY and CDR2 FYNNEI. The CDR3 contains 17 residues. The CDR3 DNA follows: TGTGCCAGCAGTGAAGTGGCGGGACTAGCGGGGGGTGAGACCCAGTACTTC. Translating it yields CASSEVAGLAGGETQYF.

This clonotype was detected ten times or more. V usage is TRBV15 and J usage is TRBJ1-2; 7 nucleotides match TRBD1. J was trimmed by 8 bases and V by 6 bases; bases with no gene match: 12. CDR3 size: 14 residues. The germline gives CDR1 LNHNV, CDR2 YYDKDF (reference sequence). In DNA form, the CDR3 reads TGTGCCACCAGTGAGGGGGCATCAAGGGAAGGCTACACCTTC. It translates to CATSEGASREGYTF.

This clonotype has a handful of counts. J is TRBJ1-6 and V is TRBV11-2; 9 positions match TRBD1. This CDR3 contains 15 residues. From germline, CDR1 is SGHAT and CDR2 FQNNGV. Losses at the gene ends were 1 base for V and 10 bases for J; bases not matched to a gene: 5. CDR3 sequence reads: CASSLGTGERSPLHF. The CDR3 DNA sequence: TGTGCCAGCAGCTTAGGGACAGGGGAAAGATCACCCCTCCACTTT.

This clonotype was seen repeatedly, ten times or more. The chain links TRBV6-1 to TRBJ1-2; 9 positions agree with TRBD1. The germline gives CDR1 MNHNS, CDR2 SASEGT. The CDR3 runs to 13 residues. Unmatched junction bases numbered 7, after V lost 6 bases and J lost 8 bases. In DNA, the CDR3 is TGTGCCAGCAGGTCACAGGGGGCCAGAGGCTACACCTTC. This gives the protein CASRSQGARGYTF.

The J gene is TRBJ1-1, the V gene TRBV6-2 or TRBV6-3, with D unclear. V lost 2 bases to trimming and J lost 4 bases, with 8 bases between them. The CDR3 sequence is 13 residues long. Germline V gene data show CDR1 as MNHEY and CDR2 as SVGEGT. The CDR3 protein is CASSYDHGTEAFF. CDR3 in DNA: TGTGCCAGCAGTTACGACCATGGCACTGAAGCTTTCTTT.

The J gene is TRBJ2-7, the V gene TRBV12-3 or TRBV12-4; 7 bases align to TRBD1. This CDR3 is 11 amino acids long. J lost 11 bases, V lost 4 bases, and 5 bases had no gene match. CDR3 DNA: TGTGCCAGCAGTTCGGGACAGACTAAGTACTTC. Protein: CASSSGQTKYF.

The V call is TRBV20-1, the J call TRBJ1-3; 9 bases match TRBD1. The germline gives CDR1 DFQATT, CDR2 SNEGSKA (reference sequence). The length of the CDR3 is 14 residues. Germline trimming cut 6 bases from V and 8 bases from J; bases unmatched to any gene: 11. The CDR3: CSATAPGQGDTIYF. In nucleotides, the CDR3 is TGCAGTGCGACTGCGCCGGGACAGGGTGACACCATATATTTT.

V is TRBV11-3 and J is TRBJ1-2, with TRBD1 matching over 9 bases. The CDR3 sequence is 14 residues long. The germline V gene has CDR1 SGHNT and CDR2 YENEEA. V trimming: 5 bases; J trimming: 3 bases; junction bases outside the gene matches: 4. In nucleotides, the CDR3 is TGTGCCAGCAGCGGCCGGGACAGGGACTATGGCTACACCTTC. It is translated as CASSGRDRDYGYTF.

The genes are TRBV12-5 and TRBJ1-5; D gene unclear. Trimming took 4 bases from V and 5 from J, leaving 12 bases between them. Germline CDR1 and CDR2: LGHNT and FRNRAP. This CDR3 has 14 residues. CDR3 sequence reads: CASGSGRQYQPQHF. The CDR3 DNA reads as TGTGCTAGTGGTTCTGGACGGCAATATCAGCCCCAGCATTTT.

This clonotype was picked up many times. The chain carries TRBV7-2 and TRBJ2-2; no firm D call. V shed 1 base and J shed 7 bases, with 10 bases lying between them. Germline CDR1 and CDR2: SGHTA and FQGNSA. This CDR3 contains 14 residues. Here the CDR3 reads CASSLERQNGELFF. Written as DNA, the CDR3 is TGTGCCAGCAGCTTAGAAAGGCAAAACGGGGAGCTGTTTTTT.

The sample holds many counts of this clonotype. The CDR3: CASSGLTSYGYTF. In DNA, the CDR3 is TGTGCCAGCAGTGGCCTGACAAGCTATGGCTACACCTTC. J is TRBJ1-2 and V is TRBV6-1; D not certain. The CDR3 loop spans 13 amino acids. V lost 4 bases and J lost 4, with 10 bases in between. Germline lookup yields CDR1 MNHNS and CDR2 SASEGT.

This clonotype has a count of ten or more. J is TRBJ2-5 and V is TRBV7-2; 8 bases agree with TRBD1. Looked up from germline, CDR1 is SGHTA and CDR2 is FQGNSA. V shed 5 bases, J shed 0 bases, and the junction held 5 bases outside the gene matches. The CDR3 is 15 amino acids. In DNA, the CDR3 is TGTGCCAGCAGCCTAGACAGGGGTAACCAAGAGACCCAGTACTTC. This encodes CASSLDRGNQETQYF.